The present TCR beta chain was sequenced within a study of cytomegalovirus exposure and HLA in healthy donors. Study summary: Samples from HLA-typed donors yielded about 85 million unique TCRs in an early data release.

As for the donors, each was a healthy bone marrow donor. Although they were nominally healthy when sampled, donors likely had unrecorded immune exposures. To note about this clone: Its specificity is unknown.

Points from the study as a whole: An analysis that came later showed most CMV-associated TCR beta chains appearing HLA-restricted.

13 Jbeta primers and 60 Vbeta primers were used for the PCR. Assay used: immunoSEQ multiplex PCR; TCRdb lists only in-frame clones, some missing. The sample has fewer than 250,000 clones; about 77% are singletons. V dropped 5 bases and J dropped 6; count of bases not matched to a gene: 13. The germline gives CDR1 SEHNR, CDR2 FQNEAQ (reference sequence). The CDR3 extends over 16 amino acids. Material for sequencing was PBMCs. The clonotype originates from a woman aged 25 to 39 in good health and CMV-seronegative. V gene TRBV7-9 combines with J gene TRBJ2-1; 7 bases are shared with TRBD1. CDR3 amino acids: CASSPPLGAGGNEQFF. Here the CDR3 DNA reads TGTGCCAGCAGCCCACCCCTCGGCGCAGGGGGCAATGAGCAGTTCTTC.